The 24 T cell receptor beta chains below were found in one sample sequenced in a study of cytomegalovirus exposure and HLA in healthy donors. It was with 60 Vbeta and 13 Jbeta primers that the PCR ran. The assay was immunoSEQ multiplex PCR, and TCRdb's table has in-frame clones only and misses some. The clone table shows over 100,000 clones, with the ten largest holding over 1.5%. The sequencing sample was made of PBMCs. These TCRs come from a man younger than 30 in good health and CMV-seronegative.

The chain uses TRBV9 and TRBJ2-3; TRBD2 matches 10 bases. The CDR3 contains 15 residues. J was trimmed by 6 bases and V by 0 bases; bases with no gene match: 4. Germline-derived CDR1 and CDR2 are SGDLS and YYNGEE. The CDR3 reads CASSVEAGGKDTQYF. CDR3 DNA sequence: TGTGCCAGCAGCGTAGAAGCGGGGGGGAAGGATACGCAGTATTTT.

The V and J genes are TRBV21-1 and TRBJ1-2; the DNA was not compared with TRBD1, the D call given in the table. TRBV21-1 is given as a pseudogene. The length of the CDR3 is 16 residues. The CDR3 sequence is CASSRSGHQEFNGYTF. CDR3 coding DNA: TGTGCCAGCAGCAGGTCCGGTCACCAGGAATTCAATGGCTACACCTTC.

This chain joins TRBV6-6 and TRBJ1-2; 9 bases fit TRBD1. The V and J ends lost 2 bases and 6 bases, in that order; junction bases with no gene match: 7. The CDR3 runs to 15 residues. Germline loops: CDR1 MNHNY, CDR2 SVGAGI (reference sequence). Here the CDR3 DNA reads TGTGCCAGCAGTTACAAAGGGACAGGGACGCATGGCTACACCTTC. Its protein product is CASSYKGTGTHGYTF.

This chain uses TRBV2 with TRBJ2-7; 9 bases line up with TRBD1. Germline V gives CDR1 SNHLY, CDR2 FYNNEI. The CDR3 extends over 19 amino acids. With V trimmed by 8 bases and J by 0 bases, 20 bases remained unmatched. The DNA for the CDR3 is TGTGCCAGCTTTACCGGGACAGGGACCCACTGGGGGAGCTCCTACGAGCAGTACTTC. Amino acid sequence: CASFTGTGTHWGSSYEQYF.

V and J are TRBV4-1 and TRBJ2-7; 9 bases match TRBD1. The CDR3 is made up of 16 amino acids. CDR1 and CDR2 (germline): MGHRA, YSYEKL. Trimming took 1 base from V and 0 from J; bases not matched to a gene: 4. The CDR3 loop is CASSQVGQGSSYEQYF. The CDR3 region has the DNA TGCGCCAGCAGCCAAGTGGGACAGGGAAGCTCCTACGAGCAGTACTTC.

The chain joins TRBV19 to TRBJ2-7; 9 bases map to TRBD2. With 3 bases clipped from V and 5 bases from J, the junction kept 11 bases outside the gene matches. There are 16 residues in the CDR3. Germline V gives CDR1 LNHDA, CDR2 SQIVND (reference sequence). This CDR3 reads CASSIRSISGRNEQYF. In DNA, the CDR3 is TGTGCCAGTAGTATTCGCAGTATCAGCGGGAGGAACGAGCAGTACTTC.

The CDR3 DNA reads as TGCGCCAGCAGATCTTATGTAGCGGGAGGCACAGATACGCAGTATTTT. Encoded protein: CASRSYVAGGTDTQYF. This chain links TRBV5-1 with TRBJ2-3, with 9 bases aligning to TRBD2. Germline lookup yields CDR1 SGHRS and CDR2 YFSETQ. J was trimmed by 1 base and V by 5 bases; bases with no gene match: 8. CDR3 size: 16 residues.

This chain joins TRBV6-7 and TRBJ2-5, with 12 bases fitting TRBD1. TRBV6-7 is classed as an ORF, of uncertain function. This CDR3 comprises 19 residues. Unmatched junction bases numbered 15, after V lost 2 bases and J lost 5 bases. CDR3 region: CASSYRDRGLWTQTETQYF. The CDR3 DNA sequence: TGTGCCAGCAGTTACAGGGACAGGGGGCTGTGGACCCAGACTGAGACCCAGTACTTC.

The chain combines TRBV6-1 with TRBJ1-6; 8 bases fit TRBD1. The CDR3 has 15 residues. The V gene end was trimmed by 6 bases and the J gene end by 3 bases; junction bases not matched to a gene: 4. CDR1 is MNHNS and CDR2 is SASEGT in the germline V gene. As DNA, the CDR3 is TGTGCCAGCAGCCCCGGACAGGGCTATAATTCACCCCTCCACTTT. Its translation is CASSPGQGYNSPLHF.

CDR3 amino acids: CASSPSGGASGELFF. As DNA, the CDR3 is TGTGCCAGCAGTCCTAGCGGGGGGGCGTCCGGGGAGCTGTTTTTT. The chain combines TRBV6-4 with TRBJ2-2; 12 nucleotides align to TRBD2. CDR3 length: 15 amino acids. With 5 bases clipped from V and 6 bases from J, the junction kept 4 bases outside the gene matches. Germline loops: CDR1 MRHNA, CDR2 SNTAGT.

J is TRBJ2-2 and V is TRBV7-3; the D is unclear. The germline V gene has CDR1 SGHTA and CDR2 FQGTGA. The CDR3 loop spans 16 amino acids. V lost 1 base, J lost 4 bases, and 13 bases lay in between. The CDR3 sequence is CASSLNSHPGTGELFF. The CDR3 nucleotides read TGTGCCAGCAGCTTAAACTCTCATCCGGGCACCGGGGAGCTGTTTTTT.

V gene TRBV11-2 combines with J gene TRBJ2-5, with TRBD1 identical over 7 bases. J lost 4 bases, V lost 5 bases, and 10 bases had no gene match. This CDR3 contains 15 residues. Germline V lookup: CDR1 SGHAT, CDR2 FQNNGV. The CDR3 DNA reads as TGTGCCAGCAGCAAAGGGACAGTTAATAGAGAGACCCAGTACTTC. This sequence encodes CASSKGTVNRETQYF.

The V gene is TRBV18, the J gene TRBJ1-6; D remains ambiguous. Trimming stripped 4 bases from V and 4 bases from J, with 11 bases between. This CDR3 is built from 15 residues. Germline CDR1 reads KGHSH; CDR2 reads LQKENI. CDR3 protein: CASSLFTDYNSPLHF. The CDR3 DNA follows: TGTGCCAGCTCACTATTTACAGATTATAATTCACCCCTCCACTTT.

J is TRBJ1-2 and V is TRBV18; D possibly corresponds to TRBD1 (5 bases). The CDR3 has 13 amino acids. Trimming cost V 4 bases and J 8 bases, with 14 bases left between them. Germline CDR1 KGHSH, CDR2 LQKENI. CDR3 residues: CASSHGGGNGYTF. The CDR3 coding sequence is TGTGCCAGCTCACACGGGGGAGGAAACGGCTACACCTTC.

This chain connects TRBV5-1 to TRBJ1-1; a weak D match, TRBD1 (6 bases). V lost 4 bases to trimming and J lost 0 bases, with 10 bases between them. The CDR3 length is 14 residues. Germline lookup yields CDR1 SGHRS and CDR2 YFSETQ. DNA for the CDR3: TGCGCCAGCAGCAGGGGACAAGTGAACACTGAAGCTTTCTTT. Translating it yields CASSRGQVNTEAFF.

V gene TRBV28 combines with J gene TRBJ1-1; D is perhaps TRBD1 (5 bases). CDR3 size: 13 residues. Germline V gives CDR1 MDHEN, CDR2 SYDVKM. The germline V and J ends were trimmed by 7 bases and 6 bases, with 15 bases remaining between them. The CDR3 nucleotides read TGTGCCAGCACGGTGGCGGGGACGGCTGAAGCTTTCTTT. It codes for CASTVAGTAEAFF.

V usage is TRBV2 and J usage is TRBJ2-5; D is undetermined. The germline V gene encodes CDR1 SNHLY and CDR2 FYNNEI. The CDR3 extends over 12 amino acids. Deletions cut 11 bases from V and 5 bases from J, with 15 bases between. The CDR3 is CAGGTVPETQYF. CDR3 nucleotides: TGTGCCGGCGGTACGGTACCGGAGACCCAGTACTTC.

The J gene is TRBJ1-1, the V gene TRBV4-2; D may be TRBD1 (6 bases). The CDR3 contains 13 residues. V was cut by 4 bases and J by 6 bases, with 12 bases left in between. From germline, CDR1 is LGHNA and CDR2 YNFKEQ. CDR3 DNA sequence: TGTGCCAGCAGCCGAGGGGGTGCACCTGAAGCTTTCTTT. Its translation is CASSRGGAPEAFF.

The chain links TRBV2 to TRBJ2-1, with D possibly TRBD2 on 6 matching bases. Trimming shortened V by 4 bases and J by 4 bases, and 8 bases separated the two germline ends. This CDR3 comprises 13 residues. The germline gives CDR1 SNHLY, CDR2 FYNNEI. The CDR3 DNA reads as TGTGCCAGCAGTGGAGGAGGGTACAATGAGCAGTTCTTC. Its protein product is CASSGGGYNEQFF.

V is TRBV5-1 and J is TRBJ2-2, with D possibly being TRBD1 (5 bases). This CDR3 is 16 amino acids long. Trimming removed 5 bases at V and 0 bases at J, with 14 bases between. CDR1 is SGHRS, CDR2 YFSETQ, per germline. The DNA for the CDR3 is TGCGCCAGCAGGTGGGGCCAGGCCGCGAACACCGGGGAGCTGTTTTTT. Residues: CASRWGQAANTGELFF.

The V call is TRBV19, the J call TRBJ2-1; 7 bases map to TRBD2. Germline V CDR1 and CDR2: LNHDA, SQIVND (reference sequence). V lost 4 bases to trimming and J lost 8 bases; unmatched junction nucleotides: 14. This CDR3 is 16 amino acids long. DNA for the CDR3: TGTGCCAGTAGTAGGGCGGGAGCCACATTTCTCGATGAGCAGTTCTTC. It codes for CASSRAGATFLDEQFF.

The gene calls are TRBV5-1 and TRBJ2-1; no reliable D call. Trimming took off 3 bases at V and 6 bases at J, with 10 bases between the two ends. The CDR3 runs 13 residues. Germline CDR1 and CDR2: SGHRS and YFSETQ. The CDR3 DNA reads TGCGCCAGCAGCTGGCCAGGCAGCAATGAGCAGTTCTTC. Translation: CASSWPGSNEQFF.

CDR3 DNA sequence: TGTGCCAGCAGTCACCGACAGACAGGATCGAAAGAAAAACTGTTTTTT. Translating it yields CASSHRQTGSKEKLFF. V gene TRBV28 combines with J gene TRBJ1-4, with D perhaps TRBD1 (6 bases). The V end was cut by 5 bases, the J end by 8 bases, with 21 bases between. This CDR3 is built from 16 residues. Germline V gives CDR1 MDHEN, CDR2 SYDVKM.

V is TRBV11-1 and J is TRBJ2-1; 9 bases match TRBD2. The germline V gene has CDR1 SGHAT and CDR2 FQDESV (reference sequence). Trimming cost V 5 bases and J 7 bases; bases outside gene matches: 9. The CDR3 is made up of 15 amino acids. CDR3 DNA: TGTGCCAGCAGCGGGGGCGGGGGGGCAAGGAATGAGCAGTTCTTC. This encodes CASSGGGGARNEQFF.